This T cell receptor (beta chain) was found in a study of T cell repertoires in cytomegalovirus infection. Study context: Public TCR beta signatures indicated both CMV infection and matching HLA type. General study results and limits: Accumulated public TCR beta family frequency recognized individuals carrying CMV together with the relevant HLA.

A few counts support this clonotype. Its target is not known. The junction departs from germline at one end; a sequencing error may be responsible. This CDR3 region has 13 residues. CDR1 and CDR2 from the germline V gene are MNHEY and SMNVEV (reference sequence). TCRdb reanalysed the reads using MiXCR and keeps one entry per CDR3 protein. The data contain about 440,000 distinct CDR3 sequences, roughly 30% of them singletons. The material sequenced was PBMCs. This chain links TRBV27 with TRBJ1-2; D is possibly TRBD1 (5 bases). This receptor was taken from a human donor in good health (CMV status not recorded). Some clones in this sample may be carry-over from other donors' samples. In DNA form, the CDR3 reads TGTGCCAGAAGTTTGGGACGCAACTATGGCTACACCTTC. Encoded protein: CARSLGRNYGYTF.